A single sample gave rise to the 30 T cell receptor beta chains below, sequenced in a study of vaccination and CD4 T cells after COVID-19. These receptors have no known antigen. The Oncomine TCR Beta short-read assay sequenced DNA from cultured CD4+ T cells. TCRdb reprocessed the PCR reads with MiXCR, giving one entry per CDR3 protein. The sample has around 20,000 distinct CDR3 sequences, under 30% seen once. Treatment specified: roughly 10-day PBMC culture with coronavirus spike peptide pools or control peptides (ViraFEST assay). The sequencing input was cultured CD4+ T cells from blood. Receptor source: a human donor with COVID-19.

This clonotype is medium-sized. J is TRBJ2-5 and V is TRBV2; 8 bases line up with TRBD1. CDR1 is SNHLY and CDR2 is FYNNEI in the germline V gene. The J segment lost 3 bases and the V segment lost 0 bases, leaving 0 bases of the junction unmatched. The CDR3 runs 14 residues. For the CDR3, the DNA is TGTGCCAGCAGTGAAGCGGACAGGGAAGAGACCCAGTACTTC. Its translation is CASSEADREETQYF.

In its sample, this clonotype was seen a few times. The V call is TRBV5-4, the J call TRBJ2-7; the D is unclear. CDR1 is SGHNT, CDR2 YYREEE, per germline (reference sequence). The V end lost 0 bases, the J end lost 4 bases, and 8 bases lay between the germline ends. CDR3 size: 13 residues. CDR3 nucleotides: TGTGCCAGCAGCTTGGTGGGTGGGTACGAGCAGTACTTC. Translating gives CASSLVGGYEQYF.

The chain recombines TRBV15 with TRBJ1-4, with D possibly being TRBD1 (6 bases). CDR1 is LNHNV, CDR2 YYDKDF, per germline (reference sequence). The V and J ends lost 0 bases and 8 bases respectively, with 13 bases between them. The CDR3 is made up of 15 amino acids. CDR3 sequence: CATSRDNRADEKLFF. The CDR3 region has the DNA TGTGCCACCAGCAGAGACAACAGGGCGGACGAAAAACTGTTTTTT.

This clonotype was detected a few times. The chain uses TRBV11-2 and TRBJ2-3; D might be TRBD1 (6 bases). Trimming pared 2 bases from V and 2 bases from J, leaving 14 bases between. Germline loops: CDR1 SGHAT, CDR2 FQNNGV. The CDR3 sequence is 16 residues long. The CDR3 protein is CASSLTGFGNTDTQYF. The CDR3 coding sequence is TGTGCCAGCAGCTTAACAGGGTTTGGTAACACAGATACGCAGTATTTT.

The chain recombines TRBV6-1 with TRBJ2-1; D is perhaps TRBD1 (6 bases). In germline, CDR1 is MNHNS, CDR2 SASEGT. The CDR3 is 17 amino acids. With 6 bases removed from V and 2 bases from J, the gap between germline ends came to 20 bases. The CDR3 loop reads CASSEPGVGGTYNEQFF. CDR3 in DNA: TGTGCCAGCAGCGAACCAGGGGTTGGGGGAACCTACAATGAGCAGTTCTTC.

This clonotype has a handful of counts. The chain links TRBV20-1 to TRBJ1-2; 10 bases line up with TRBD1. This CDR3 is 13 amino acids long. Germline V gene data show CDR1 as DFQATT and CDR2 as SNEGSKA (reference sequence). The V segment lost 5 bases and the J segment 8 bases; nucleotides outside the gene matches: 8. The CDR3 DNA reads as TGCAGTGCTCTTGGGGACAGGGGAGGAGGCTACACCTTC. Translating it yields CSALGDRGGGYTF.

The sample holds a few counts of this clonotype. The rearrangement joins TRBV5-8 to TRBJ1-5; D is uncertain. V lost 0 bases and J 0 bases, leaving 7 bases between the germline ends. The CDR3 spans 15 residues. Germline V lookup: CDR1 SGHTS, CDR2 YDEGEE. The CDR3 DNA reads TGTGCCAGCAGCTTGGAGCCATATAGCAATCAGCCCCAGCATTTT. This codes for CASSLEPYSNQPQHF.

This clonotype was detected a few times. The J gene is TRBJ2-5, the V gene TRBV2; 9 bases agree with TRBD2. V gave up 0 bases and J gave up 6 bases; unmatched junction bases: 8. This CDR3 contains 16 residues. Germline CDR1 SNHLY, CDR2 FYNNEI. Here the CDR3 reads CASSEATGLATKTQYF. In DNA, the CDR3 is TGTGCCAGCAGTGAAGCGACGGGACTAGCTACAAAGACCCAGTACTTC.

This clonotype was observed a few times. The chain combines TRBV15 with TRBJ2-7; D not certain. With 0 bases removed from V and 7 bases from J, the gap between germline ends came to 10 bases. The germline V gene has CDR1 LNHNV and CDR2 YYDKDF (reference sequence). The CDR3 extends over 13 amino acids. CDR3 bases: TGTGCCACCAGCAGAGATCGGGTGGGGGAGCAGTACTTC. Translated, it gives CATSRDRVGEQYF. Based on the CDR3 plus reference TRBV15 and TRBJ2-7, the full variable domain is DAMVIQNPRYQVTQFGKPVTLSCSQTLNHNVMYWYQQKSSQAPKLLFHYYDKDFNNEADTPDNFQSRRPNTSFCFLDIRSPGLGDTAMYLCATSRDRVGEQYFGPGTRLTVT.

This clonotype was seen more than once but under ten times. The V and J genes are TRBV28 and TRBJ1-1, with no clear D. V dropped 3 bases and J dropped 11 bases, with 19 bases sitting between them. Germline-derived CDR1 and CDR2 are MDHEN and SYDVKM. The CDR3 contains 14 residues. CDR3 nucleotides: TGTGCCAGCAGTTTCAGCGGGTCCTCCCAGGAGGCTTTCTTT. Its translation is CASSFSGSSQEAFF.

This rearrangement joins TRBV7-6 to TRBJ2-5, with D unclear. CDR3 length: 12 residues. CDR1 and CDR2 (germline): SGHVS, FNYEAQ. Between the trimmed V and J ends, which lost 5 bases and 7 bases, there was a span of 11 bases. CDR3 in DNA: TGTGCCAGCAGCCATTCCGCTGGGACCCAGTACTTC. Its translation is CASSHSAGTQYF.

The CDR3 sequence: CASSLQGVRYGYTF. CDR3 sequence (DNA): TGTGCCAGCAGTCTACAGGGGGTGCGCTATGGCTACACCTTC. V is TRBV12-3 or TRBV12-4 and J is TRBJ1-2, with 8 positions matching TRBD1. The CDR3 runs 14 residues. V dropped 5 bases and J dropped 4; count of bases not matched to a gene: 6.

This clonotype was counted only a few times. The J gene is TRBJ1-1, the V gene TRBV27; possibly TRBD1 for D (5 bases). The V gene lost 5 bases and the J gene lost 7 bases, with 20 bases spanning the gap. The CDR3 length is 15 residues. Germline CDR1 MNHEY, CDR2 SMNVEV (reference sequence). The CDR3 DNA is TGTGCCAGCAGTGGTGCGGTTGGGGCTAAGGATGAAGCTTTCTTT. Amino acid sequence: CASSGAVGAKDEAFF.

The sample holds a few counts of this clonotype. The rearrangement joins TRBV11-3 to TRBJ2-3; D is undetermined. Per germline, CDR1 SGHNT and CDR2 YENEEA. The CDR3 contains 14 residues. Trimming cost V 1 base and J 1 base, with 6 bases left between them. The CDR3 bases are TGTGCCAGCAGCTTAGTTAGGGGCACAGATACGCAGTATTTT. Amino acids: CASSLVRGTDTQYF.

The chain combines TRBV6-5 with TRBJ1-1; tentative D call: TRBD1 (6 bases). The V gene lost 1 base and the J gene lost 7 bases, with 13 bases spanning the gap. The CDR3 loop spans 14 amino acids. Germline V CDR1 and CDR2: MNHEY, SVGAGI. The chain's CDR3 is CASSYFSGTNEAFF. The CDR3 nucleotides are TGTGCCAGCAGTTACTTTTCCGGGACAAATGAAGCTTTCTTT.

Concerning this clonotype itself: A junction end diverges from the germline sequence, so it may reflect a read error. The V call is TRBV7-9, the J call TRBJ1-1, with D maybe TRBD1 (6 bases). The CDR3 is 14 amino acids. In germline, CDR1 is SEHNR, CDR2 FQNEAQ (reference sequence). CDR3 sequence reads: CAISLETGHTEAFF. CDR3 DNA sequence: TGTGCCATCAGCTTAGAAACAGGGCACACTGAAGCTTTCTTT.

The chain has TRBV7-2 and TRBJ2-3; 9 bases agree with TRBD2. Germline CDR1 reads SGHTA; CDR2 reads FQGNSA. The CDR3 runs to 15 residues. Trimming cost V 2 bases and J 7 bases; bases outside gene matches: 7. The CDR3 sequence is CASSLSLAGRHTQYF. For the CDR3, the DNA is TGTGCCAGCAGCTTAAGCCTAGCGGGGAGGCATACGCAGTATTTT. Based on the CDR3 plus reference TRBV7-2 and TRBJ2-3, the full variable domain is GAGVSQSPSNKVTEKGKDVELRCDPISGHTALYWYRQSLGQGLEFLIYFQGNSAPDKSGLPSDRFSAERTGGSVSTLTIQRTQQEDSAVYLCASSLSLAGRHTQYFGPGTRLTVL.

This clonotype is judged medium-sized. This chain uses TRBV6-1 with TRBJ1-5; a weak D match, TRBD1 (6 bases). The CDR3 loop spans 14 amino acids. Germline lookup yields CDR1 MNHNS and CDR2 SASEGT. V lost 6 bases and J 0 bases, leaving 9 bases between the germline ends. The CDR3 is CASRRDNSNQPQHF. CDR3 nucleotides: TGTGCCAGCAGGAGGGACAATAGCAATCAGCCCCAGCATTTT.

The chain couples TRBV28 to TRBJ1-6; no definite D call. The V gene lost 3 bases and the J gene lost 6 bases, with 3 bases spanning the gap. This CDR3 has 12 residues. CDR1 and CDR2 from the germline V gene are MDHEN and SYDVKM. CDR3 coding DNA: TGTGCCAGCAGTTTGCGTAATTCACCCCTCCACTTT. It yields the protein CASSLRNSPLHF.

The genes are TRBV29-1 and TRBJ2-4; D is perhaps TRBD1 (6 bases). Trimming took 5 bases from V and 7 from J, leaving 18 bases between them. The CDR3 runs 14 residues. Germline values: CDR1 SQVTM, CDR2 ANQGSEA. The CDR3 bases are TGCAGCGTTCAGCTACAGGGTGGGTTGAACATTCAGTACTTC. Its protein product is CSVQLQGGLNIQYF.

The rearrangement links TRBV11-2 to TRBJ1-1; perhaps TRBD1 as D (6 bases). Trimming removed 5 bases from V and 3 bases from J, with 16 bases in between. The CDR3 has 15 amino acids. Looked up from germline, CDR1 is SGHAT and CDR2 is FQNNGV. As DNA, the CDR3 is TGTGCCAGCAGCCGGACGGGGGGCGGGTACACTGAAGCTTTCTTT. Its translation: CASSRTGGGYTEAFF.

This clonotype showed up just a few times. The CDR3 DNA reads TGCAGTGCTAGAGATGCGACAGTGAACACTGAAGCTTTCTTT. It specifies CSARDATVNTEAFF. The gene calls are TRBV20-1 and TRBJ1-1; D might be TRBD1 (5 bases). The germline CDR1 and CDR2 sequences are DFQATT and SNEGSKA (reference sequence). V was shortened by 0 bases and J by 0 bases, with 8 bases between the two germline ends. The CDR3 contains 14 residues.

This chain joins TRBV5-6 and TRBJ1-5; 7 bases line up with TRBD1. Per germline, CDR1 SGHDT and CDR2 YYEEEE. Trimming at V came to 5 bases and at J to 5 bases, leaving 10 bases not matched to a gene. The CDR3 runs 15 residues. This CDR3 is CASSRDSAFDQPQHF. CDR3 nucleotides: TGTGCCAGCAGTCGGGACAGCGCTTTTGATCAGCCCCAGCATTTT.

This chain connects TRBV6-1 to TRBJ1-6; 9 bases agree with TRBD1. Germline V lookup: CDR1 MNHNS, CDR2 SASEGT. J lost 3 bases, V lost 6 bases, and 6 bases had no gene match. The CDR3 runs to 16 residues. The CDR3 reads CASRGTGSFYNSPLHF. The CDR3 nucleotides read TGTGCCAGCAGAGGGACAGGGTCTTTCTATAATTCACCCCTCCACTTT.

This clonotype has only one observation. CDR3 sequence: CASSLSGLRSNTEAFF. CDR3 DNA sequence: TGCGCCAGCAGCTTGTCGGGATTGCGATCGAACACTGAAGCTTTCTTT. The chain joins TRBV5-1 to TRBJ1-1; no firm D call. Looked up from germline, CDR1 is SGHRS and CDR2 is YFSETQ. Trimming cost V 1 base and J 1 base, with 14 bases left between them. CDR3 length: 16 amino acids.

This clonotype ranks as medium-sized. The V call is TRBV2, the J call TRBJ2-3; D is ambiguous. Germline V gene sequence: CDR1 SNHLY, CDR2 FYNNEI. The CDR3 is made up of 14 amino acids. The V end lost 4 bases, the J end lost 4 bases, and 12 bases lay between the germline ends. CDR3 bases: TGTGCCAGCAGTGTCAGGCATATGGCAGATACGCAGTATTTT. As protein: CASSVRHMADTQYF.

This clonotype was seen more than once but under ten times. The genes are TRBV28 and TRBJ1-2; 7 positions agree with TRBD1. Germline V lookup: CDR1 MDHEN, CDR2 SYDVKM. The trim removed 6 bases at V and 8 bases at J, leaving 6 bases unmatched. This CDR3 is 12 amino acids long. DNA for the CDR3: TGTGCCAGCAGGACAGGGATCTTCGGCTACACCTTC. Its translation: CASRTGIFGYTF.

Here the CDR3 reads CASRTSGGKETQYF. The CDR3 bases are TGTGCCAGCAGGACTAGCGGGGGGAAGGAGACCCAGTACTTC. This chain uses TRBV25-1 with TRBJ2-5, with 13 bases fitting TRBD2. Trimming at V came to 6 bases and at J to 5 bases, leaving 3 bases not matched to a gene. The CDR3 runs 14 residues. Germline CDR1 is MGHDK and CDR2 is SYGVNS. The full variable domain, its missing parts supplied by reference TRBV25-1 and TRBJ2-5, is EADIYQTPRYLVIGTGKKITLECSQTMGHDKMYWYQQDPGMELHLIHYSYGVNSTEKGDLSSESTVSRIRTEHFPLTLESARPSHTSQYLCASRTSGGKETQYFGPGTRLLVL.

This chain joins TRBV5-1 and TRBJ2-5; 8 bases match TRBD1. V trimming: 5 bases; J trimming: 5 bases; junction bases outside the gene matches: 8. The CDR3 runs to 14 residues. Germline V gene lookup returns CDR1 SGHRS and CDR2 YFSETQ. The DNA of the CDR3 is TGCGCCAGCAGGACTGGGACAGGTGCGGAGACCCAGTACTTC. Amino acid sequence: CASRTGTGAETQYF.

The CDR3 spells CASSLRRAGAFNEKLFF. The CDR3 region has the DNA TGTGCCAGCAGCTTACGTAGGGCAGGGGCCTTTAATGAAAAACTGTTTTTT. The chain recombines TRBV7-6 with TRBJ1-4; a weak D match, TRBD1 (6 bases). Germline CDR1 reads SGHVS; CDR2 reads FNYEAQ. The CDR3 covers 17 residues. V dropped 2 bases and J dropped 4 bases, with 17 bases sitting between them.